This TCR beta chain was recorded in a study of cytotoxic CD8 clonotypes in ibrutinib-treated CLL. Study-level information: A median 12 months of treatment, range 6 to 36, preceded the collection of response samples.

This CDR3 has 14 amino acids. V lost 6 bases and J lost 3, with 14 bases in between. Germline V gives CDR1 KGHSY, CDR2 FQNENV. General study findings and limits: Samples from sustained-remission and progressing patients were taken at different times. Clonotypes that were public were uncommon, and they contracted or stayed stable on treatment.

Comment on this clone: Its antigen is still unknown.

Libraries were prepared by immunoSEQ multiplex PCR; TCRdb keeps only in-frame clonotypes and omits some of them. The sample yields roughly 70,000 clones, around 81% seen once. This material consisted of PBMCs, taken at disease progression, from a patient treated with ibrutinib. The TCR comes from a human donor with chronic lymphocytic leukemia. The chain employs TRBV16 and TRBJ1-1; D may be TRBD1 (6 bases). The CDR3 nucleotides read TGTGCCAGCAGTAACACAGGGTTCTACACTGAAGCTTTCTTT. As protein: CASSNTGFYTEAFF.